The TCR beta chain described here comes from a study of blood T cell repertoires in COVID-19. Per the original data handling: It was from reference gene primer amplification that nucleated cell counts were estimated. Using immunoSEQ multiplex PCR, the repertoire was profiled, and TCRdb retains in-frame clones only, with some absent. V, J and clone size were drawn from that table, and D and trimming were deduced from the DNA. The sample lists about 300,000 clones, around nine tenths occurring once. The germline V and J ends were trimmed by 2 bases and 7 bases, with 18 bases remaining between them. CDR3 length: 16 amino acids. Germline CDR1 is MGHRA and CDR2 is YSYEKL.

Sample: PBMCs or T cells enriched from blood (not recorded which). This chain links TRBV4-1 with TRBJ1-5; a weak D match, TRBD1 (6 bases). The sequence came from a woman aged 45-60 years who had been exposed to COVID-19. The CDR3 coding sequence is TGCGCCAGCAGCCAACCCCGGTCAGGGGCTGGACAGCCCCAGCATTTT. This gives the protein CASSQPRSGAGQPQHF.